This T cell receptor (beta chain) was captured in a study of OX40 agonist ivuxolimab in advanced cancers. Across the whole study: Prior anti-PD-1, anti-PD-L1 or anti-CTLA-4 therapy was allowed; 40% to 50% had some.

Findings and limits, study-wide: Averaging showed that CD8+ T cells had more expanded clones than CD4+ did. At doses 0.1 to 3.0 mg/kg, CD4+ and CD8+ clones expanded.

Repertoires were generated with immunoSEQ multiplex PCR, while TCRdb's copy carries only in-frame clones and drops some. This sample yields approximately 82,000 clones, of which around four fifths are seen a single time; 0.75% to 0.85% belongs to the top ten. Notes on this clone: Its matching antigen is unknown.

V gave up 6 bases and J gave up 4 bases, with 11 bases separating them. Germline V lookup: CDR1 SGHTA, CDR2 FQGNSA. The CDR3 extends over 13 amino acids. Individuals having autoimmune disease history or systemic immunosuppression were not enrolled. The chain joins TRBV7-2 to TRBJ2-3; the D gene could be TRBD1 or TRBD2 (6 bases each). The source was CD4+ or CD8+ T cells sorted from blood, collected in a trial of the OX40 agonist ivuxolimab. The source of this sequence is an adult with an advanced solid tumor such as melanoma, head and neck, liver or kidney cancer. The DNA for the CDR3 is TGTGCCAGCAGGGGGGGCCTGGCAGATACGCAGTATTTT. Protein: CASRGGLADTQYF.